The 20 T cell receptor beta chains listed next were all sequenced from one sample in a study of PD-1 blockade in classical Hodgkin lymphoma. TCRdb's table, derived via immunoSEQ multiplex PCR, lists solely in-frame clones and lacks some. The sample lists about 18,000 clones; 80% were seen once. All patients relapsed after autologous stem cell transplantation, and brentuximab vedotin exposure varied. This material consisted of peripheral blood mononuclear cells (PBMCs), taken at baseline. The receptors shown here come from a human donor with classical Hodgkin lymphoma.

Judged by abundance, this clone is medium-sized. The chain couples TRBV29-1 to TRBJ2-7; D not resolved. In germline, CDR1 is SQVTM, CDR2 ANQGSEA. The CDR3 spans 12 residues. Trimming stripped 7 bases from V and 1 base from J, with 11 bases between. CDR3 region: CSALTQSYEQYF. The CDR3 DNA is TGCAGCGCCCTGACACAATCCTACGAGCAGTACTTC.

This clone came up once. The chain joins TRBV9 to TRBJ1-1; 10 positions match TRBD1. V was pared by 4 bases and J by 4 bases, with 7 bases of the junction left unmatched. The germline CDR1 and CDR2 sequences are SGDLS and YYNGEE. The CDR3 contains 15 residues. CDR3 DNA: TGTGCCAGCAGCTTGACAGGGGGCTCAGGCACTGAAGCTTTCTTT. As protein: CASSLTGGSGTEAFF.

This clone was observed once. The gene calls are TRBV2 and TRBJ1-5; no reliable D call. Trimming left V 5 bases short and J 0 bases short, with 11 bases between. CDR1 is SNHLY and CDR2 is FYNNEI in the germline V gene. The CDR3 contains 15 residues. CDR3 amino acids: CASSLRVYSNQPQHF. In DNA form, the CDR3 reads TGTGCCAGCAGTTTGAGGGTTTATAGCAATCAGCCCCAGCATTTT.

The rearrangement joins TRBV7-3 to TRBJ1-2; a weak D match, TRBD1 (6 bases). The V end was cut by 0 bases, the J end by 6 bases, with 11 bases between. CDR3 length: 14 amino acids. The V gene's germline CDR1 is SGHTA and CDR2 FQGTGA. The DNA of the CDR3 is TGTGCCAGCAGCTTAACAGGGGGAAGGGATGGCTACACCTTC. The encoded protein is CASSLTGGRDGYTF.

This chain links TRBV6-4 with TRBJ2-3; 7 bases are shared with TRBD2. The CDR3 runs to 14 residues. CDR1 is MRHNA, CDR2 SNTAGT, per germline. V lost 5 bases, J lost 2 bases, and 4 bases stayed unmatched. CDR3 loop: CASSREAITDTQYF. In DNA form, the CDR3 reads TGTGCCAGCAGTCGGGAGGCGATCACAGATACGCAGTATTTT.

The chain has TRBV15 and TRBJ2-7; possible D gene TRBD1, 5 bases. This CDR3 contains 15 residues. Per the germline V gene, CDR1 is LNHNV and CDR2 is YYDKDF (reference sequence). V lost 0 bases and J 3 bases, leaving 12 bases between the germline ends. The chain's CDR3 is CATSRDPGLFYEQYF. DNA for the CDR3: TGTGCCACCAGCAGAGATCCAGGGCTATTCTACGAGCAGTACTTC.

The chain combines TRBV5-5 with TRBJ2-1, with TRBD2 identical over 10 bases. With 1 base clipped from V and 6 bases from J, the junction kept 4 bases outside the gene matches. CDR1 is SGHKS and CDR2 is YYEKEE in the germline V gene (reference sequence). The CDR3 totals 15 residues. The CDR3 DNA is TGTGCCAGCAGCTTGAGCGGGGGGGCCGCCAATGAGCAGTTCTTC. Residues: CASSLSGGAANEQFF.

The J gene is TRBJ1-2, the V gene TRBV28, with D perhaps TRBD1 (5 bases). V lost 3 bases, J lost 3 bases, and 8 bases lay in between. Germline V gives CDR1 MDHEN, CDR2 SYDVKM. This CDR3 has 13 residues. The CDR3 loop is CASSLPGYYGYTF. The CDR3 DNA is TGTGCCAGCAGTTTGCCAGGGTACTATGGCTACACCTTC.

The rearrangement links TRBV5-4 to TRBJ1-2; D gene uncertain. The germline V and J ends were trimmed by 4 bases and 9 bases, with 16 bases remaining between them. CDR1 and CDR2 (germline): SGHNT, YYREEE (reference sequence). The CDR3 is 13 amino acids. The CDR3 DNA reads as TGTGCCAGCAGCCCGGGCCAGATAGGAAGCTACACCTTC. It encodes CASSPGQIGSYTF.

This chain uses TRBV5-4 with TRBJ2-1; D might be TRBD2 (6 bases). CDR3 length equals 15 residues. CDR1 and CDR2 from the germline V gene are SGHNT and YYREEE (reference sequence). Trimming removed 2 bases from V and 6 bases from J, with 15 bases in between. The CDR3 loop reads CASSFGGVGGNEQFF. The CDR3 DNA sequence: TGTGCCAGCAGCTTTGGAGGGGTTGGTGGCAATGAGCAGTTCTTC.

V and J are TRBV23-1 and TRBJ1-2; 8 nucleotides align to TRBD1. TRBV23-1 is labeled an ORF, and its function is uncertain. CDR3 size: 15 residues. Trimming at V came to 11 bases and at J to 3 bases, leaving 14 bases not matched to a gene. The chain's CDR3 is CAGLKYAGGHYGYTF. CDR3 sequence (DNA): TGCGCCGGCCTCAAGTACGCAGGGGGCCACTATGGCTACACCTTC.

The chain links TRBV4-1 to TRBJ2-1, with 9 bases matching TRBD2. After removal of 4 bases from V and 5 bases from J, the junction contained 6 bases not matched to a gene. The CDR3 is 15 amino acids. Germline V gene sequence: CDR1 MGHRA, CDR2 YSYEKL. CDR3 sequence reads: CASSLGASGDNEQFF. In DNA, the CDR3 is TGCGCCAGCAGCCTAGGGGCTAGCGGGGACAATGAGCAGTTCTTC.

This rearrangement joins TRBV7-9 to TRBJ2-3, with 9 bases identical to TRBD1. The CDR3 sequence is 19 residues long. Germline trimming cut 5 bases from V and 2 bases from J; bases unmatched to any gene: 17. Germline CDR1 is SEHNR and CDR2 is FQNEAQ (reference sequence). CDR3 sequence: CASSRGQGPFGPLTDTQYF. CDR3 bases: TGTGCCAGCAGCCGGGGACAGGGTCCTTTCGGTCCACTCACAGATACGCAGTATTTT.

CDR3 sequence reads: CASSPGLAIDKNIQYF. The CDR3 nucleotides read TGTGCCAGCAGTCCAGGACTAGCAATCGACAAAAACATTCAGTACTTC. The chain carries TRBV27 and TRBJ2-4; 8 bases fit TRBD2. The V and J ends lost 5 bases and 3 bases, in that order; junction bases with no gene match: 9. This CDR3 is 16 amino acids long. Germline-derived CDR1 and CDR2 are MNHEY and SMNVEV (reference sequence).

The chain has TRBV21-1 and TRBJ1-1. TRBV21-1 counts as a pseudogene. The CDR3 runs 11 residues. The CDR3 reads CASSKESEAFF. CDR3 DNA sequence: TGTGCCAGCAGCAAAGAGAGTGAAGCTTTCTTT.

V gene TRBV5-5 combines with J gene TRBJ1-1; 7 nucleotides line up with TRBD1. The germline gives CDR1 SGHKS, CDR2 YYEKEE (reference sequence). This CDR3 is 14 amino acids long. Trimming took 4 bases from V and 7 from J; bases not matched to a gene: 10. CDR3 amino acids: CASSLRQGLGEAFF. The CDR3 DNA reads TGTGCCAGCAGCCTAAGACAGGGTCTTGGTGAAGCTTTCTTT.

The chain is built from TRBV7-8 and TRBJ2-5; D is perhaps TRBD1 (5 bases). Germline V gives CDR1 SGHVS, CDR2 FQNEAQ. CDR3 size: 13 residues. V was trimmed by 1 base and J by 5 bases, leaving 8 bases between them. The CDR3: CASSLEGYETQYF. In DNA, the CDR3 is TGTGCCAGCAGCTTAGAGGGGTATGAGACCCAGTACTTC.

By proportion, this clone is medium-sized (0.01 to 0.1%). This chain links TRBV4-2 with TRBJ2-7; D not certain. The CDR3 extends over 14 amino acids. Trimming left V 0 bases short and J 11 bases short, with 17 bases between. Germline CDR1 reads LGHNA; CDR2 reads YNFKEQ. CDR3 loop: CASSQDPGPLPEYF. The CDR3 DNA follows: TGTGCCAGCAGCCAAGATCCAGGACCGCTGCCTGAGTACTTC.

The V call is TRBV5-1, the J call TRBJ2-1; 9 bases are shared with TRBD2. With V trimmed by 1 base and J by 1 base, 0 bases remained unmatched. Germline lookup yields CDR1 SGHRS and CDR2 YFSETQ. The CDR3 has 15 amino acids. In DNA, the CDR3 is TGCGCCAGCAGCTTGCTAGCGGGATCCTACAATGAGCAGTTCTTC. The encoded protein is CASSLLAGSYNEQFF.

This clone showed up just a few times. The gene calls are TRBV28 and TRBJ1-2; D is possibly TRBD1 (5 bases). This CDR3 is built from 14 residues. Trimming pared 6 bases from V and 3 bases from J, leaving 14 bases between. From germline, CDR1 is MDHEN and CDR2 SYDVKM. The CDR3 DNA reads TGTGCCAGCAGCCATACCCGGGGGGACTATGGCTACACCTTC. Amino acid sequence: CASSHTRGDYGYTF.